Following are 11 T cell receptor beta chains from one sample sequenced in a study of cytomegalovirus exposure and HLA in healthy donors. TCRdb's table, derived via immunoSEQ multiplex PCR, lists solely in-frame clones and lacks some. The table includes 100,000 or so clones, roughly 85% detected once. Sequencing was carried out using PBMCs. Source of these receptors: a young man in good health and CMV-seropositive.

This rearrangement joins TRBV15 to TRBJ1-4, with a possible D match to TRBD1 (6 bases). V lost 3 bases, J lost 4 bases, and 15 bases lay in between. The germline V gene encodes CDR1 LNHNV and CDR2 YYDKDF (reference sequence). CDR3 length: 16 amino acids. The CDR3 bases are TGTGCCACCAGCAGCCCGAACAGGGTGGGTAATGAAAAACTGTTTTTT. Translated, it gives CATSSPNRVGNEKLFF.

Written as DNA, the CDR3 is TGTGCCAGCATACCGGGAAGTACGGCCAAAAACATTCAGTACTTC. The encoded protein is CASIPGSTAKNIQYF. This chain joins TRBV11-2 and TRBJ2-4; TRBD2 is a possible D gene (5 bases). Germline V gives CDR1 SGHAT, CDR2 FQNNGV. The CDR3 has 15 residues. V lost 7 bases and J 1 base, leaving 14 bases between the germline ends.

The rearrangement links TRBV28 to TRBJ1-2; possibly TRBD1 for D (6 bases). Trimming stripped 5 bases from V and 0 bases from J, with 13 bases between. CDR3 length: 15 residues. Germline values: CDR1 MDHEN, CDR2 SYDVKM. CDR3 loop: CASSGWTATNYGYTF. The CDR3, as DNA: TGTGCCAGCAGTGGATGGACAGCAACTAACTATGGCTACACCTTC.

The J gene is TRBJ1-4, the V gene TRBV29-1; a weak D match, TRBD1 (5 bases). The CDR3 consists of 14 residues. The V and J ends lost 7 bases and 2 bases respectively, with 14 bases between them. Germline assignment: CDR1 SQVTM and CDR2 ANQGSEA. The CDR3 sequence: CSAGGVTTNEKLFF. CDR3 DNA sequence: TGCAGCGCTGGGGGGGTAACGACTAATGAAAAACTGTTTTTT.

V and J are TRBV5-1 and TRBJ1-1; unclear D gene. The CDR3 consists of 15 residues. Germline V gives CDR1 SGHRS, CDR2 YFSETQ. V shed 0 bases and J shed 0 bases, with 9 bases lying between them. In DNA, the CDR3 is TGCGCCAGCAGCTTGGAAGCCGCCTTGAACACTGAAGCTTTCTTT. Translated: CASSLEAALNTEAFF.

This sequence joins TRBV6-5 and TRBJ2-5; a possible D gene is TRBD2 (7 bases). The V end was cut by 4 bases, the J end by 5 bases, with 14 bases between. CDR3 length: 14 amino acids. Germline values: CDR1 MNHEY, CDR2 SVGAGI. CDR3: CASSSVGGQETQYF. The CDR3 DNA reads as TGTGCCAGCAGTTCCGTCGGGGGGCAGGAGACCCAGTACTTC.

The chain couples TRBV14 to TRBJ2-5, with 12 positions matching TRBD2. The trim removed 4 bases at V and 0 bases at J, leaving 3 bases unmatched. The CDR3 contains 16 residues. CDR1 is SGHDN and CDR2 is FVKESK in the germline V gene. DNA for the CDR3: TGTGCCAGCAGCCCCGGGACTAGCGGGTACCAAGAGACCCAGTACTTC. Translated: CASSPGTSGYQETQYF.

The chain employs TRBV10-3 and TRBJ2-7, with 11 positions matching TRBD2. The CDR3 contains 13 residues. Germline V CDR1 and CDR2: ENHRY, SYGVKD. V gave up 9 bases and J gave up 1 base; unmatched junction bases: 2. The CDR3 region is CAMTSGISYEQYF. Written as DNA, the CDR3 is TGTGCCATGACTAGCGGGATTTCCTACGAGCAGTACTTC.

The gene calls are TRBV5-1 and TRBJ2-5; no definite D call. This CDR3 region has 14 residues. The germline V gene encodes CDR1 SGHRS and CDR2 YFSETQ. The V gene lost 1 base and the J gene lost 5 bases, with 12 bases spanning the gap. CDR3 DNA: TGCGCCAGCAGCTTGAGAGTGTCCTTGGAGACCCAGTACTTC. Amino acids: CASSLRVSLETQYF.

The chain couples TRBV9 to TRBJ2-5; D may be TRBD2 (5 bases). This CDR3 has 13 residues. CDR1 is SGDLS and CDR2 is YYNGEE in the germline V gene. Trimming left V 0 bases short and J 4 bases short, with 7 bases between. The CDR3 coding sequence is TGTGCCAGCAGCGTAGATGAGGGAGAGACCCAGTACTTC. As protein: CASSVDEGETQYF. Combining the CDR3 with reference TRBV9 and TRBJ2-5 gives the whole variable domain DSGVTQTPKHLITATGQRVTLRCSPRSGDLSVYWYQQSLDQGLQFLIQYYNGEERAKGNILERFSAQQFPDLHSELNLSSLELGDSALYFCASSVDEGETQYFGPGTRLLVL.

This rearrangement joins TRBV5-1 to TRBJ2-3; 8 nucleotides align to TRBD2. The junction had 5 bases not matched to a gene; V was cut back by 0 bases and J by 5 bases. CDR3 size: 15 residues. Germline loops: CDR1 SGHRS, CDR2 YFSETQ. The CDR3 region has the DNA TGCGCCAGCAGCTTGGTCTCGGGGGGGGGAGATACGCAGTATTTT. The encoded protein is CASSLVSGGGDTQYF.